These 21 T cell receptor beta chains were all obtained from the same sample, sequenced in a study of T cells in Graves' hyperthyroidism and ophthalmopathy. Regions amplified from RNA transcripts were the TCR beta CDR3 regions. Researchers ran a first-round RT-PCR on the TCR CDR3 using the HTBI primer set. TCRdb analysed the multiplex PCR reads with MiXCR anew, one entry per CDR3 protein. The sample has about 180,000 distinct CDR3 sequences; approximately 17% are singletons. The specimen sequenced was blood. The origin of the receptors is a woman between 45 and 65 years old with Graves' hyperthyroidism.

The chain combines TRBV24-1 with TRBJ2-5, with 11 bases that match TRBD2. CDR1 and CDR2 from the germline V gene are KGHDR and SFDVKD. There are 14 residues in the CDR3. V was pared by 3 bases and J by 9 bases, with 5 bases of the junction left unmatched. CDR3 in amino acids: CATSDPTSGAAQYF. The CDR3 DNA sequence: TGTGCCACCAGTGATCCGACTAGCGGGGCCGCCCAGTACTTC.

J is TRBJ2-7 and V is TRBV9; D may be TRBD2 (7 bases). The CDR3 covers 16 residues. The V end was cut by 4 bases, the J end by 1 base, with 18 bases between. The germline V gene encodes CDR1 SGDLS and CDR2 YYNGEE. Written as DNA, the CDR3 is TGTGCCAGCAGCCTTGGGGGGGGCGAGGATTCCTACGAGCAGTACTTC. The encoded protein is CASSLGGGEDSYEQYF. The full variable domain, in which reference TRBV9 and TRBJ2-7 provide the parts outside the CDR3, is DSGVTQTPKHLITATGQRVTLRCSPRSGDLSVYWYQQSLDQGLQFLIQYYNGEERAKGNILERFSAQQFPDLHSELNLSSLELGDSALYFCASSLGGGEDSYEQYFGPGTRLTVT.

This clonotype was counted at least ten times. The chain is built from TRBV12-3 or TRBV12-4 and TRBJ2-3, with D tentatively TRBD2 (6 bases). V was cut by 2 bases and J by 1 base, with 10 bases left in between. The CDR3 is made up of 15 amino acids. In DNA, the CDR3 is TGTGCCAGCAGTTTAAGAGGGAGGCGCACAGATACGCAGTATTTT. This codes for CASSLRGRRTDTQYF.

This clonotype was seen more than once but under ten times. The chain uses TRBV3-1 and TRBJ2-2; D ambiguous. Trimming removed 4 bases from V and 1 base from J, with 7 bases in between. The CDR3 spans 14 residues. Per the germline V gene, CDR1 is LGHDT and CDR2 is YNNKEL (reference sequence). CDR3 in DNA: TGTGCCAGCAGCCCCCCGGTGAACACCGGGGAGCTGTTTTTT. Translating it yields CASSPPVNTGELFF. Full variable domain (outside the CDR3, taken from reference TRBV3-1 and TRBJ2-2): DTAVSQTPKYLVTQMGNDKSIKCEQNLGHDTMYWYKQDSKKFLKIMFSYNNKELIINETVPNRFSPKSPDKAHLNLHINSLELGDSAVYFCASSPPVNTGELFFGEGSRLTVL.

With respect to this clonotype: A much larger clone is a single base away; this may be a read error. This chain joins TRBV6-6 and TRBJ1-6; D is unclear. The germline V gene encodes CDR1 MNHNY and CDR2 SVGAGI (reference sequence). This CDR3 has 15 residues. CDR3 sequence: CASSYSQASGSLLHF. For the CDR3, the DNA is TGTGCCAGCAGTTACTCGCAGGCCTCAGGATCACTCCTCCACTTT.

This clonotype has ten or more counts. The gene calls are TRBV20-1 and TRBJ1-4; D perhaps matches TRBD1 (5 bases). The CDR3 consists of 13 residues. The V gene lost 0 bases and the J gene lost 7 bases, with 9 bases spanning the gap. The germline CDR1 and CDR2 sequences are DFQATT and SNEGSKA (reference sequence). As DNA, the CDR3 is TGCAGTGCTAGAGATGTGACAGTTGAAAAACTGTTTTTT. It is translated as CSARDVTVEKLFF.

The V gene is TRBV7-2, the J gene TRBJ1-1, with 8 positions matching TRBD1. V gave up 6 bases and J gave up 0 bases; unmatched junction bases: 6. The CDR3 sequence is 15 residues long. Germline V gene sequence: CDR1 SGHTA, CDR2 FQGNSA. The CDR3 spells CASRQSGQVNTEAFF. CDR3 sequence (DNA): TGTGCCAGCAGGCAGTCGGGACAGGTGAACACTGAAGCTTTCTTT.

This clonotype came up many times. J is TRBJ1-4 and V is TRBV28; D perhaps matches TRBD1 (5 bases). This CDR3 contains 13 residues. With 11 bases removed from V and 7 bases from J, the gap between germline ends came to 17 bases. Germline CDR1 reads MDHEN; CDR2 reads SYDVKM. The CDR3 DNA follows: TGTGCCTCCTCGTCAGGGATTTTTGAAAAACTGTTTTTT. Encoded protein: CASSSGIFEKLFF.

There are many counts of this clonotype. This chain links TRBV24-1 with TRBJ1-2; TRBD1 agrees at 9 bases. The germline V gene encodes CDR1 KGHDR and CDR2 SFDVKD. The CDR3 loop spans 16 amino acids. With V trimmed by 4 bases and J by 4 bases, 9 bases remained unmatched. CDR3 sequence reads: CATSDRRTGAGYGYTF. For the CDR3, the DNA is TGTGCCACCAGTGACCGGCGGACAGGGGCCGGCTATGGCTACACCTTC.

This clonotype was counted ten times or more. The chain employs TRBV5-1 and TRBJ1-2, with a weak D call TRBD1 (6 bases). The CDR3 runs 15 residues. V was clipped by 0 bases and J by 6 bases, with 15 bases between them. CDR1 is SGHRS and CDR2 is YFSETQ in the germline V gene. This chain's CDR3 is CASSLAYRAMDGYTF. CDR3 DNA sequence: TGCGCCAGCAGCTTGGCGTACAGGGCGATGGATGGCTACACCTTC.

In this sample, this clonotype turned up many times. The chain has TRBV12-5 and TRBJ1-1; TRBD1 is a possible D gene (5 bases). The ends were cut back, 0 bases at V and 4 bases at J, with 21 bases in the middle. This CDR3 contains 18 residues. Germline values: CDR1 LGHNT, CDR2 FRNRAP. For the CDR3, the DNA is TGTGCTAGTGGTTTGGTTACCAAGGGACGGTTGGGAAGCACTGAAGCTTTCTTT. This sequence encodes CASGLVTKGRLGSTEAFF.

The chain combines TRBV20-1 with TRBJ1-2; D is undetermined. V lost 6 bases, J lost 4 bases, and 15 bases lay in between. The CDR3 totals 13 residues. Germline CDR1 and CDR2: DFQATT and SNEGSKA (reference sequence). CDR3 region: CSAPRELGYGYTF. The CDR3 DNA reads as TGCAGTGCCCCTCGGGAACTTGGCTATGGCTACACCTTC.

This clonotype was picked up many times. The J gene is TRBJ1-5, the V gene TRBV7-8; TRBD1 is a possible D gene (5 bases). V was cut by 1 base and J by 0 bases, with 10 bases left in between. Germline CDR1 SGHVS, CDR2 FQNEAQ. The CDR3 has 16 residues. The CDR3 sequence: CASSLEGPYSNQPQHF. The DNA of the CDR3 is TGTGCCAGCAGCTTAGAGGGACCATATAGCAATCAGCCCCAGCATTTT.

V is TRBV19 and J is TRBJ2-2; D is uncertain. The germline CDR1 and CDR2 sequences are LNHDA and SQIVND (reference sequence). V lost 2 bases, J lost 6 bases, and 7 bases lay in between. The CDR3 is 13 amino acids. The CDR3 sequence is CASSIFMAGELFF. The CDR3 DNA follows: TGTGCCAGTAGTATATTTATGGCCGGGGAGCTGTTTTTT.

There are many counts of this clonotype. This chain links TRBV24-1 with TRBJ2-7; a possible D gene is TRBD1 (6 bases). CDR1 is KGHDR and CDR2 is SFDVKD in the germline V gene. V was shortened by 3 bases and J by 0 bases, with 11 bases between the two germline ends. This CDR3 has 15 amino acids. DNA of the CDR3: TGTGCCACCAGTGATCCCGGGACAACCTCCTACGAGCAGTACTTC. Protein product: CATSDPGTTSYEQYF.

This clonotype has at least ten counts. The chain uses TRBV7-2 and TRBJ1-2; D may be TRBD1 (5 bases). Germline-derived CDR1 and CDR2 are SGHTA and FQGNSA. Trimming cost V 1 base and J 4 bases, with 7 bases left between them. The CDR3 covers 13 residues. The CDR3 reads CASSLGQIYGYTF. The DNA of the CDR3 is TGTGCCAGCAGCTTAGGACAGATCTATGGCTACACCTTC. Filled out from reference TRBV7-2 and TRBJ1-2, the complete variable domain reads GAGVSQSPSNKVTEKGKDVELRCDPISGHTALYWYRQSLGQGLEFLIYFQGNSAPDKSGLPSDRFSAERTGGSVSTLTIQRTQQEDSAVYLCASSLGQIYGYTFGSGTRLTVV.

This clonotype occurred many times. This chain joins TRBV5-8 and TRBJ2-1; the match to TRBD2 covers 10 bases. The CDR3 is 18 residues long. The germline gives CDR1 SGHTS, CDR2 YDEGEE. Losses at the gene ends were 0 bases for V and 3 bases for J; bases not matched to a gene: 9. CDR3 coding DNA: TGTGCCAGCAGCTTGGCCATAACAAGCGGGGGGGTCTACAATGAGCAGTTCTTC. The encoded protein is CASSLAITSGGVYNEQFF.

This clonotype has at least ten counts. This chain joins TRBV12-3 or TRBV12-4 and TRBJ2-1, with D possibly being TRBD2 (7 bases). This CDR3 is 15 amino acids long. The V end lost 1 base, the J end lost 6 bases, and 13 bases lay between the germline ends. As DNA, the CDR3 is TGTGCCAGCAGTTTAGGGGGGGGGCCTCTCAATGAGCAGTTCTTC. It encodes CASSLGGGPLNEQFF.

The sample holds many counts of this clonotype. The chain links TRBV5-6 to TRBJ2-2; TRBD2 matches at 9 bases. The CDR3 totals 23 residues. Germline CDR1 SGHDT, CDR2 YYEEEE. With V trimmed by 4 bases and J by 6 bases, 31 bases remained unmatched. CDR3 sequence: CASSPNGRERTSVRTFSSGELFF. CDR3 sequence (DNA): TGTGCCAGCAGCCCCAACGGCAGGGAAAGGACTAGCGTCAGAACCTTCTCATCCGGGGAGCTGTTTTTT.

Many counts were recorded for this clonotype. The V and J genes are TRBV4-2 and TRBJ2-1, with TRBD2 identical over 11 bases. The CDR3 totals 15 residues. Germline V gives CDR1 LGHNA, CDR2 YNFKEQ. V shed 4 bases, J shed 6 bases, and the junction held 5 bases outside the gene matches. CDR3 sequence reads: CASSPGLAVGNEQFF. DNA of the CDR3: TGTGCCAGCAGCCCGGGACTAGCGGTCGGCAATGAGCAGTTCTTC.

This clonotype has just a few counts. This may come from a read error, since a much larger clone is one base off. The genes are TRBV12-3 or TRBV12-4 and TRBJ1-6, with D uncertain. This CDR3 spans 12 amino acids. For the CDR3, the DNA is TGTGCCAGCAGTTTAGTGGTGTCACCCCCCCACTTT. Residues: CASSLVVSPPHF.